Below are 13 T cell receptor beta chains sequenced from a single sample in a study of T cells after posttransplantation cyclophosphamide. Sequenced by immunoSEQ multiplex PCR; TCRdb stores in-frame clones only, minus some. The sample holds roughly 4,800 clones, around 72% seen once. Control samples came 1 year after myeloablative marrow transplants with methotrexate plus calcineurin inhibitor. Sequencing used PBMCs, obtained about 340 days after allogeneic stem cell transplant with calcineurin inhibitor and methotrexate. All receptors derive from a female patient aged 50-60 years who received an allogeneic stem cell transplant from an unrelated donor, was CMV-positive, and had acute and chronic GVHD. The graft donor may have given rise to some T cells.

The chain couples TRBV5-4 to TRBJ1-2, with D hard to call. The V gene's germline CDR1 is SGHNT and CDR2 YYREEE (reference sequence). CDR3 length equals 14 residues. V shed 10 bases and J shed 2 bases, with 18 bases lying between them. CDR3 sequence (DNA): TGTGCCTCGAGTTGGGCAGGTCTGAACTATGGCTACACCTTC. This gives the protein CASSWAGLNYGYTF.

This rearrangement joins TRBV29-1 to TRBJ1-3, with D uncertain. This CDR3 comprises 13 residues. V was shortened by 7 bases and J by 2 bases, with 12 bases between the two germline ends. Germline CDR1 SQVTM, CDR2 ANQGSEA. The CDR3 protein is CSAFWATGNTIYF. For the CDR3, the DNA is TGCAGCGCCTTCTGGGCAACTGGAAACACCATATATTTT.

This chain joins TRBV7-2 and TRBJ2-1; the D is unclear. Germline V gene data show CDR1 as SGHTA and CDR2 as FQGNSA. The CDR3 is made up of 13 amino acids. With 5 bases removed from V and 6 bases from J, the gap between germline ends came to 11 bases. CDR3 sequence: CASSTWSGNEQFF. The DNA of the CDR3 is TGTGCCAGCAGCACTTGGTCCGGCAATGAGCAGTTCTTC.

The gene calls are TRBV28 and TRBJ1-2; the match to TRBD1 covers 11 bases. This CDR3 comprises 13 residues. Looked up from germline, CDR1 is MDHEN and CDR2 is SYDVKM. The V and J ends lost 5 bases and 8 bases, in that order; junction bases with no gene match: 4. The CDR3 reads CASSPDRGRGYTF. The CDR3 DNA follows: TGTGCCAGCAGTCCGGACAGGGGGCGAGGCTACACCTTC.

V and J are TRBV13 and TRBJ2-7; D not certain. This CDR3 contains 12 residues. From germline, CDR1 is PRHDT and CDR2 FYEKMQ (reference sequence). The ends were cut back, 1 base at V and 6 bases at J, with 7 bases in the middle. The CDR3 nucleotides are TGTGCCAGCAGCTTAGCGTTGCGCGAGCAGTACTTC. Translated, it gives CASSLALREQYF.

The chain combines TRBV7-9 with TRBJ2-7, with 8 positions matching TRBD2. This CDR3 has 15 residues. The V gene's germline CDR1 is SEHNR and CDR2 FQNEAQ (reference sequence). V lost 6 bases, J lost 5 bases, and 12 bases stayed unmatched. The CDR3 DNA reads TGTGCCAGCAGTCCCGGGGGGGCGGGGGATGACGAGCAGTACTTC. Amino acids: CASSPGGAGDDEQYF.

This chain uses TRBV7-9 with TRBJ2-7; a possible D gene is TRBD2 (6 bases). CDR3 size: 15 residues. CDR1 SEHNR and CDR2 FQNEAQ come from the germline V gene (reference sequence). The V gene lost 5 bases and the J gene lost 8 bases, with 22 bases spanning the gap. The CDR3 spells CASSPAGAGKSQQYF. As DNA, the CDR3 is TGTGCCAGCAGCCCAGCCGGGGCGGGGAAGTCCCAGCAGTACTTC.

The gene calls are TRBV5-1 and TRBJ2-1, with 8 bases that match TRBD1. The CDR3 extends over 15 amino acids. CDR1 and CDR2 (germline): SGHRS, YFSETQ. The J segment lost 0 bases and the V segment lost 5 bases, leaving 4 bases of the junction unmatched. The CDR3 sequence: CASRPGGHSYNEQFF. CDR3 in DNA: TGCGCCAGCAGGCCAGGGGGCCACTCCTACAATGAGCAGTTCTTC. The entire variable domain, with the rest obtained from reference TRBV5-1 and TRBJ2-1, is as follows: KAGVTQTPRYLIKTRGQQVTLSCSPISGHRSVSWYQQTPGQGLQFLFEYFSETQRNKGNFPGRFSGRQFSNSRSEMNVSTLELGDSALYLCASRPGGHSYNEQFFGPGTRLTVL.

With regard to this clone: Other DNA sequences within the sample encode an identical CDR3. The chain employs TRBV29-1 and TRBJ2-7; 13 bases agree with TRBD2. V trimming: 4 bases; J trimming: 1 base; junction bases outside the gene matches: 13. The V gene's germline CDR1 is SQVTM and CDR2 ANQGSEA. This CDR3 is built from 18 residues. This CDR3 is CSVVPGHRTSGRSYEQYF. The DNA for the CDR3 is TGCAGCGTTGTCCCGGGACACCGGACTAGCGGGAGATCCTACGAGCAGTACTTC.

V usage is TRBV19 and J usage is TRBJ1-4, with 8 positions matching TRBD1. V dropped 6 bases and J dropped 2; count of bases not matched to a gene: 2. Germline values: CDR1 LNHDA, CDR2 SQIVND (reference sequence). The CDR3 has 14 amino acids. The CDR3 DNA follows: TGTGCCAGTAGCCGGGACAGGACTAATGAAAAACTGTTTTTT. As protein: CASSRDRTNEKLFF.

The V call is TRBV5-1, the J call TRBJ1-4; D gene unclear. CDR1 and CDR2 (germline): SGHRS, YFSETQ. V shed 0 bases and J shed 4 bases, with 7 bases lying between them. This CDR3 has 14 amino acids. This CDR3 reads CASSLDPSNEKLFF. DNA for the CDR3: TGCGCCAGCAGCTTGGATCCGAGTAATGAAAAACTGTTTTTT.

There are a few counts of this clone. The V call is TRBV7-9, the J call TRBJ2-1; TRBD2 matches at 12 bases. The CDR3 has 16 residues. Germline loops: CDR1 SEHNR, CDR2 FQNEAQ (reference sequence). With 5 bases clipped from V and 9 bases from J, the junction kept 11 bases outside the gene matches. CDR3 nucleotides: TGTGCCAGCAGCCCCGTTGCTAGCGGGGGGGCGGTTGAGCAGTTCTTC. This translates into CASSPVASGGAVEQFF.

This sequence joins TRBV6-5 and TRBJ2-7; 8 bases line up with TRBD1. V lost 6 bases and J lost 5; bases outside the gene matches: 9. CDR1 is MNHEY and CDR2 is SVGAGI in the germline V gene. This CDR3 is built from 14 residues. The chain's CDR3 is CASRLQGGPNEQYF. CDR3 in DNA: TGTGCCAGCAGGTTACAGGGGGGTCCCAACGAGCAGTACTTC.